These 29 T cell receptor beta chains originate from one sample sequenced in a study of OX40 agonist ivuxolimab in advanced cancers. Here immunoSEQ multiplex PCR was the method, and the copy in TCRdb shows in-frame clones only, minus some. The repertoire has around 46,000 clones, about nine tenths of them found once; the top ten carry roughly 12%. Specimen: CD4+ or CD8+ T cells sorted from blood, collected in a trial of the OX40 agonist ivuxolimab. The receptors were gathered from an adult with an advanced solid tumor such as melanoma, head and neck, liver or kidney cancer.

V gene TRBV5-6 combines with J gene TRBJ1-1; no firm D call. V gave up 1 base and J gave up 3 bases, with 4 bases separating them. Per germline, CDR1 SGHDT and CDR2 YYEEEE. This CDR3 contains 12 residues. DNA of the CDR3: TGTGCCAGCAGCTTGATAGACACTGAAGCTTTCTTT. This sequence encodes CASSLIDTEAFF.

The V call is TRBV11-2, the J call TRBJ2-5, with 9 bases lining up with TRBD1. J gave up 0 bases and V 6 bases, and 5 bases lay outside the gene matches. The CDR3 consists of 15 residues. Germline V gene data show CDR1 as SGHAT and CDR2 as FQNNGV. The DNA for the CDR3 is TGTGCCAGCAGACCCGGGGACAGGGACCAAGAGACCCAGTACTTC. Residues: CASRPGDRDQETQYF.

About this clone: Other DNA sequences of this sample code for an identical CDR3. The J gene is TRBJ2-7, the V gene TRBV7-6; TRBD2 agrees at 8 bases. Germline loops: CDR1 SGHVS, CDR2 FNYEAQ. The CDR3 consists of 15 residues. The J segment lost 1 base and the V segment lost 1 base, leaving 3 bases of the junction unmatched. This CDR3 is CASSLGAGASYEQYF. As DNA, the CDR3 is TGTGCCAGCAGCTTAGGAGCGGGGGCTTCCTACGAGCAGTACTTC.

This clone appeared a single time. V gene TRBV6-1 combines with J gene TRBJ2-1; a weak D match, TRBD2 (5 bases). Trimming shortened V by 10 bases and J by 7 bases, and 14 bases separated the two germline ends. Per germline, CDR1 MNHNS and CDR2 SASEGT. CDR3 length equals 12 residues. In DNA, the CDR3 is TGTGCCATCGTCACACCGGGAAATGAGCAGTTCTTC. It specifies CAIVTPGNEQFF.

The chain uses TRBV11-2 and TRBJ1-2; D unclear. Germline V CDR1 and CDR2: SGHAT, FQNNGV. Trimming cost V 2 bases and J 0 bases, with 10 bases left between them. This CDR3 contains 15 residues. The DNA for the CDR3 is TGTGCCAGCAGCTTATTCCCCCAAGCTAACTATGGCTACACCTTC. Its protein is CASSLFPQANYGYTF.

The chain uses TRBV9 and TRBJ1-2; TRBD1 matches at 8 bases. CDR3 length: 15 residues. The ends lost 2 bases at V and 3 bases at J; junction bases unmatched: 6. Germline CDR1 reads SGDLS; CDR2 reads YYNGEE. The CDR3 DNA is TGTGCCAGCAGCGTCGGGACAGGAGGAGACTATGGCTACACCTTC. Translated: CASSVGTGGDYGYTF.

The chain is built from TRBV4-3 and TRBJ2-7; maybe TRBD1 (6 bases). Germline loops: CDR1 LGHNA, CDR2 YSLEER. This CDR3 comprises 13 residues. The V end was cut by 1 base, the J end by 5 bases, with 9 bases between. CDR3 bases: TGCGCCAGCAGCCAAGGTTCAGGGGACGAGCAGTACTTC. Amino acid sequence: CASSQGSGDEQYF.

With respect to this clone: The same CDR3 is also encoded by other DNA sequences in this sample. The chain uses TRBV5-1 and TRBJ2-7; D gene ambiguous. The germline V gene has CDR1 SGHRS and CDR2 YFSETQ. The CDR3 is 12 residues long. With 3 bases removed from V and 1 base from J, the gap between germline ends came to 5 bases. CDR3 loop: CASSSSSYEQYF. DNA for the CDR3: TGCGCCAGCAGCTCGTCTTCCTACGAGCAGTACTTC.

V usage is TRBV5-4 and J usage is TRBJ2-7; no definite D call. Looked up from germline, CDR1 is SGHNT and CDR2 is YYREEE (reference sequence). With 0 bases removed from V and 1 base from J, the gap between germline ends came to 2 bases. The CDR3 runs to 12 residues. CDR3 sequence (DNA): TGTGCCAGCAGCTTGGAGTCCTACGAGCAGTACTTC. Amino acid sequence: CASSLESYEQYF.

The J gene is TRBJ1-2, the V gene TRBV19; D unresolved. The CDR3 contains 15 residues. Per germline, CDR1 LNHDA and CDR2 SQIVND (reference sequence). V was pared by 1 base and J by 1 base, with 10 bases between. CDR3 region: CASSIGWAVNYGYTF. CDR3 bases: TGTGCCAGTAGTATAGGGTGGGCAGTTAACTATGGCTACACCTTC.

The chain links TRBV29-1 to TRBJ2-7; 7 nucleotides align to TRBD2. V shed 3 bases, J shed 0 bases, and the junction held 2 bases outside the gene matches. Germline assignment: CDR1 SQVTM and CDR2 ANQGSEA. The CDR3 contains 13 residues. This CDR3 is CSVELADSYEQYF. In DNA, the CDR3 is TGCAGCGTTGAGCTAGCGGACTCCTACGAGCAGTACTTC.

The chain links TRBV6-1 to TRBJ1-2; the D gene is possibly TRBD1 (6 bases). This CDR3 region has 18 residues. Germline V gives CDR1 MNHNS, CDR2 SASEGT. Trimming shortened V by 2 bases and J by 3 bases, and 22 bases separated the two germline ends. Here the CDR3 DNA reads TGTGCCAGCAGTGAAATCCTCATGGGGGGCGCTAAACACTATGGCTACACCTTC. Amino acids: CASSEILMGGAKHYGYTF.

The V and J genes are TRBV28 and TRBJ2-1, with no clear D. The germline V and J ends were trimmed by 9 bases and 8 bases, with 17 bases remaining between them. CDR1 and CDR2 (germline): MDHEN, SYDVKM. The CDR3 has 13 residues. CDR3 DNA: TGTGCCAGTAACCTCGGCCCGATTGATGAGCAGTTCTTC. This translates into CASNLGPIDEQFF.

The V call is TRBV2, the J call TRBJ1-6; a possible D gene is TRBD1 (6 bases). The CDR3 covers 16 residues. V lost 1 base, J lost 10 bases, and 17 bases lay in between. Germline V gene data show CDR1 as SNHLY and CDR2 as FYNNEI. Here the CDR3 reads CASSEGGVVGGSPLHF. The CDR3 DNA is TGTGCCAGCAGTGAAGGAGGGGTGGTCGGGGGCTCACCCCTCCACTTT.

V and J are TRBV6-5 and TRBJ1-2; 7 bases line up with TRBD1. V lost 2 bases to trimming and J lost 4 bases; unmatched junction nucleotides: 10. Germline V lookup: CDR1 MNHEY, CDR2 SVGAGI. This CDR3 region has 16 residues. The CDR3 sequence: CASSYRGRGSSYGYTF. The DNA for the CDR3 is TGTGCCAGCAGTTACCGCGGCAGGGGGTCTAGCTATGGCTACACCTTC.

CDR3 DNA sequence: TGTGCCAGCAGCAGCTACCAGGGGAACGGGGAGCTGTTTTTT. Translation: CASSSYQGNGELFF. This sequence joins TRBV7-9 and TRBJ2-2; weak D call: TRBD1 (6 bases). CDR1 and CDR2 (germline): SEHNR, FQNEAQ (reference sequence). This CDR3 contains 14 residues. The V gene lost 5 bases and the J gene lost 7 bases, with 14 bases spanning the gap.

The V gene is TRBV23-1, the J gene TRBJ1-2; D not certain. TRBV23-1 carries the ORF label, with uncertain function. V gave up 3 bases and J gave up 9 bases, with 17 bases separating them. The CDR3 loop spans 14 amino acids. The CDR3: CASSQYPGPGRYTF. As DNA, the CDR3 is TGCGCCAGCAGTCAGTATCCGGGCCCCGGGCGCTACACCTTC.

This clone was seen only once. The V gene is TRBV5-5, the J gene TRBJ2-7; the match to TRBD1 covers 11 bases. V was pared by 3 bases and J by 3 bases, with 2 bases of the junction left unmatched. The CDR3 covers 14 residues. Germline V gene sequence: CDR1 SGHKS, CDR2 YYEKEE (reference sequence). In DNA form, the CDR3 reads TGTGCCAGCAGCTGGACAGGGGGCAACTACGAGCAGTACTTC. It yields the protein CASSWTGGNYEQYF.

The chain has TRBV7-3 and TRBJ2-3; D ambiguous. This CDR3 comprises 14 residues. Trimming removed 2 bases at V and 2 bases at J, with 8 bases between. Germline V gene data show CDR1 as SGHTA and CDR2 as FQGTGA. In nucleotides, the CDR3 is TGTGCCAGCAGCTTAGGGTTTGACACAGATACGCAGTATTTT. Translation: CASSLGFDTDTQYF.

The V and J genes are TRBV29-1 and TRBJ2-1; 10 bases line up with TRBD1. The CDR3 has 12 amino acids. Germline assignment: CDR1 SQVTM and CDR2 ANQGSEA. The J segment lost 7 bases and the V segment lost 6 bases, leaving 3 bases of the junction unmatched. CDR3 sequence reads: CSVWTGGNEQFF. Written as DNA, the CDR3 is TGCAGCGTGTGGACAGGGGGAAATGAGCAGTTCTTC.

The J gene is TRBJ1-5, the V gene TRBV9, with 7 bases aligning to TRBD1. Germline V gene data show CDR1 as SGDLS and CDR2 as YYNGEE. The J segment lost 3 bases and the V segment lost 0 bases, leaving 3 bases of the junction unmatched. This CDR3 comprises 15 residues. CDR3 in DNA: TGTGCCAGCAGCGTAGGGGACAGCCTCAATCAGCCCCAGCATTTT. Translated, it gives CASSVGDSLNQPQHF. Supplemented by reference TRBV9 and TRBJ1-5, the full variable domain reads DSGVTQTPKHLITATGQRVTLRCSPRSGDLSVYWYQQSLDQGLQFLIQYYNGEERAKGNILERFSAQQFPDLHSELNLSSLELGDSALYFCASSVGDSLNQPQHFGDGTRLSIL.

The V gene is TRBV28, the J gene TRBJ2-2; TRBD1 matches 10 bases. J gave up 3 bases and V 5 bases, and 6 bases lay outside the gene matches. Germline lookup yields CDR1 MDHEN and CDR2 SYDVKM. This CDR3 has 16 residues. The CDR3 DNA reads TGTGCCAGCAGTGATCTGGGACAGGGGCACACCGGGGAGCTGTTTTTT. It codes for CASSDLGQGHTGELFF.

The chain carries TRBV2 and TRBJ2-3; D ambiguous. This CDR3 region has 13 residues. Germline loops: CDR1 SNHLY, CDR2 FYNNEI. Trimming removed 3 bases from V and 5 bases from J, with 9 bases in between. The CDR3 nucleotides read TGTGCCAGCAGTGACCAGGCAGGAGATACGCAGTATTTT. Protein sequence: CASSDQAGDTQYF.

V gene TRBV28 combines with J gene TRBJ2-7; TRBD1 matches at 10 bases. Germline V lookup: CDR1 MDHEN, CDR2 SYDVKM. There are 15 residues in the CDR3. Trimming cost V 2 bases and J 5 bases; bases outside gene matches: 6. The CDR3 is CASSLPDRGVHEQYF. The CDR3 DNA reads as TGTGCCAGCAGTTTACCGGACAGGGGGGTCCACGAGCAGTACTTC.

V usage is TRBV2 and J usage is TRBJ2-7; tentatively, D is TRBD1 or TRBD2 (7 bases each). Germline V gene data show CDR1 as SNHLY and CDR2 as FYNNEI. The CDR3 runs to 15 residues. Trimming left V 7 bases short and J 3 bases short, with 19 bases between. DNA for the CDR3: TGTGCCAGCACCCCAGGGGGGGGAGCCAACTACGAGCAGTACTTC. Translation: CASTPGGGANYEQYF.

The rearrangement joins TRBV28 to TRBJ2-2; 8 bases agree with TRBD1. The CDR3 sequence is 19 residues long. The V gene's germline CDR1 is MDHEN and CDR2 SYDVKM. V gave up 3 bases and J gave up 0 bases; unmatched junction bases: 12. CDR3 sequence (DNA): TGTGCCAGCAGTTTCTGGCCTTTTTCGGGACAGGCGAACACCGGGGAGCTGTTTTTT. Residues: CASSFWPFSGQANTGELFF.

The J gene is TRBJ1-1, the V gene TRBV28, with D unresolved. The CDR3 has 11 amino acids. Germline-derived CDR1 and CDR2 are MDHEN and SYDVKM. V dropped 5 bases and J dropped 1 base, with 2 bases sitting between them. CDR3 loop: CASSGNTEAFF. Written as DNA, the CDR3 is TGTGCCAGCAGTGGGAACACTGAAGCTTTCTTT.

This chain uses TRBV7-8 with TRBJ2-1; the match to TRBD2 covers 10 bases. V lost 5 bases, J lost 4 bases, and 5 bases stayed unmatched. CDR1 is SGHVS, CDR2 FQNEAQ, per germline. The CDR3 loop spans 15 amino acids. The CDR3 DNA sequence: TGTGCCAGCAGCCCCACTAGCGGGGCTTACAATGAGCAGTTCTTC. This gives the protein CASSPTSGAYNEQFF.

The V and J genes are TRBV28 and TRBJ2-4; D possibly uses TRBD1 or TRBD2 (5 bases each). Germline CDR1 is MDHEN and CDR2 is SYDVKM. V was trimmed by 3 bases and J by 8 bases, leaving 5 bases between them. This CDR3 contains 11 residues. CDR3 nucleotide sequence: TGTGCCAGCAGTTTGGGGGACATTCAGTACTTC. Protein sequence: CASSLGDIQYF.